A single sample is the source of the 22 T cell receptor beta chains below, sequenced in a study of EBV T-cell therapy then PD-1 blockade in nasopharyngeal carcinoma. Time point reported: 266 days after commencement of treatment, after nivolumab therapy. Regarding treatment: AdE1-LMPpoly-expanded autologous EBV-specific T-cell therapy followed by anti-PD-1 nivolumab. These receptors' targets are unknown. The repertoire was sequenced with immunoSEQ multiplex PCR; TCRdb's copy has only in-frame clones and lacks some. The repertoire includes about 20,000 clones, around 80% of them detected once, and under 35% sits in the top ten. The sequences come from CD8+ T cells from blood, collected at roughly day 250 from a patient whose treatment included autologous EBV-specific T cells and nivolumab. The receptor set was obtained from a man aged 35-49 years with nasopharyngeal carcinoma.

The gene calls are TRBV9 and TRBJ1-6; D may be TRBD1 (5 bases). This CDR3 has 15 residues. Per germline, CDR1 SGDLS and CDR2 YYNGEE. With 0 bases removed from V and 6 bases from J, the gap between germline ends came to 10 bases. CDR3 in DNA: TGTGCCAGCAGCGTAGAGGGGACCCCTAATTCACCCCTCCACTTT. This codes for CASSVEGTPNSPLHF.

The chain links TRBV27 to TRBJ1-2; D is unresolved. The CDR3 extends over 14 amino acids. Germline V gene lookup returns CDR1 MNHEY and CDR2 SMNVEV (reference sequence). V was pared by 5 bases and J by 4 bases, with 14 bases between. DNA for the CDR3: TGTGCCAGCAGTCTAAATCGGGGTGCCTATGGCTACACCTTC. The encoded protein is CASSLNRGAYGYTF.

The chain carries TRBV4-1 and TRBJ2-6, with a weak D call TRBD2 (6 bases). Germline assignment: CDR1 MGHRA and CDR2 YSYEKL. The length of the CDR3 is 17 residues. Trimming left V 5 bases short and J 0 bases short, with 14 bases between. The CDR3 is CASSSPGLRSGANVLTF. CDR3 nucleotide sequence: TGCGCCAGCAGCTCTCCGGGACTCCGCTCTGGGGCCAACGTCCTGACTTTC.

This clone was picked up one time. The chain employs TRBV6-4 and TRBJ1-6; a possible D gene is TRBD1 (5 bases). Germline V lookup: CDR1 MRHNA, CDR2 SNTAGT. V was trimmed by 1 base and J by 7 bases, leaving 8 bases between them. The CDR3 extends over 14 amino acids. This chain's CDR3 is CASSDWGRNSPLHF. The DNA of the CDR3 is TGTGCCAGCAGTGACTGGGGGAGGAATTCACCCCTCCACTTT.

This clone was detected only once. The chain recombines TRBV5-4 with TRBJ2-7; 8 bases are shared with TRBD1. Germline V lookup: CDR1 SGHNT, CDR2 YYREEE (reference sequence). The CDR3 covers 13 residues. The V gene end was trimmed by 0 bases and the J gene end by 5 bases; junction bases not matched to a gene: 1. The CDR3 DNA follows: TGTGCCAGCAGCTTGGGACAGGGGAACGAGCAGTACTTC. Residues: CASSLGQGNEQYF.

This chain connects TRBV5-1 to TRBJ1-1; the D gene is possibly TRBD1 (5 bases). Trimming cost V 0 bases and J 4 bases, with 13 bases left between them. The CDR3 extends over 15 amino acids. The germline V gene encodes CDR1 SGHRS and CDR2 YFSETQ. This CDR3 reads CASSLDWGVGTEAFF. CDR3 coding DNA: TGCGCCAGCAGCTTGGATTGGGGGGTGGGCACTGAAGCTTTCTTT.

V is TRBV20-1 and J is TRBJ2-3, with 7 positions matching TRBD1. The V gene end was trimmed by 4 bases and the J gene end by 11 bases; junction bases not matched to a gene: 6. CDR3 size: 11 residues. Germline assignment: CDR1 DFQATT and CDR2 SNEGSKA (reference sequence). The CDR3 DNA reads TGCAGTGCTACCCCAGGGGGACGGCAGTATTTT. As protein: CSATPGGRQYF.

The chain carries TRBV6-2 or TRBV6-3 and TRBJ1-1; tentatively, D is TRBD1 (5 bases). V was cut by 0 bases and J by 2 bases, with 13 bases left in between. The CDR3 has 16 residues. CDR1 and CDR2 (germline): MNHEY, SVGEGT. CDR3 in DNA: TGTGCCAGCAGTTACTCGATGTGGGACCCTAACACTGAAGCTTTCTTT. Its translation: CASSYSMWDPNTEAFF.

CDR3 bases: TGTGCCAGCAGCCCGGGTCGCTACAATGAGCAGTTCTTC. It encodes CASSPGRYNEQFF. The V gene is TRBV5-5, the J gene TRBJ2-1, with D unresolved. The CDR3 length is 13 residues. The V gene's germline CDR1 is SGHKS and CDR2 YYEKEE (reference sequence). Trimming removed 4 bases from V and 3 bases from J, with 8 bases in between.

This clone was seen a handful of times. The V gene is TRBV27, the J gene TRBJ2-6; D gene uncertain. The CDR3 consists of 13 residues. V shed 3 bases and J shed 4 bases, with 4 bases lying between them. Germline assignment: CDR1 MNHEY and CDR2 SMNVEV (reference sequence). Here the CDR3 reads CASSLDGANVLTF. CDR3 bases: TGTGCCAGCAGTTTGGACGGGGCCAACGTCCTGACTTTC. Combining the CDR3 with reference TRBV27 and TRBJ2-6 gives the whole variable domain EAQVTQNPRYLITVTGKKLTVTCSQNMNHEYMSWYRQDPGLGLRQIYYSMNVEVTDKGDVPEGYKVSRKEKRNFPLILESPSPNQTSLYFCASSLDGANVLTFGAGSRLTVL.

The chain has TRBV6-4 and TRBJ2-1; no clear D gene. Germline CDR1 and CDR2: MRHNA and SNTAGT. This CDR3 spans 13 amino acids. Trimming removed 0 bases at V and 6 bases at J, with 6 bases between. In DNA form, the CDR3 reads TGTGCCAGCAGTGACTCAGCCGCCAATGAGCAGTTCTTC. Residues: CASSDSAANEQFF.

This clone appeared a single time. This chain connects TRBV5-1 to TRBJ2-7; D uncertain. This CDR3 is built from 14 residues. The V end was cut by 3 bases, the J end by 2 bases, with 12 bases between. Germline V gene sequence: CDR1 SGHRS, CDR2 YFSETQ. The CDR3 is CASSSRTEAYEQYF. CDR3 sequence (DNA): TGCGCCAGCAGCTCCCGGACCGAAGCCTACGAGCAGTACTTC.

This clone occurred a few times. The J gene is TRBJ1-2, the V gene TRBV20-1; D is unclear. This CDR3 comprises 11 residues. The V end lost 7 bases, the J end lost 0 bases, and 6 bases lay between the germline ends. Germline values: CDR1 DFQATT, CDR2 SNEGSKA (reference sequence). The CDR3, as DNA: TGCAGTGTGATAGCTAACTATGGCTACACCTTC. Translating it yields CSVIANYGYTF.

CDR3 protein: CASSARDRGPEKLFF. The CDR3 bases are TGCGCCAGCAGCGCCCGGGACAGGGGGCCTGAAAAACTGTTTTTT. The chain employs TRBV4-1 and TRBJ1-4; 12 bases are a match to TRBD1. The junction had 5 bases not matched to a gene; V was cut back by 5 bases and J by 7 bases. Germline CDR1 reads MGHRA; CDR2 reads YSYEKL. The CDR3 extends over 15 amino acids.

This chain connects TRBV27 to TRBJ1-1; 9 nucleotides line up with TRBD1. V shed 4 bases, J shed 4 bases, and the junction held 7 bases outside the gene matches. This CDR3 is built from 15 residues. Germline CDR1 is MNHEY and CDR2 is SMNVEV (reference sequence). The CDR3 sequence is CASSSGTGLGTEAFF. The CDR3 coding sequence is TGTGCCAGCAGTTCAGGGACAGGGTTGGGCACTGAAGCTTTCTTT.

This sequence joins TRBV5-1 and TRBJ2-6; the match to TRBD1 covers 12 bases. Unmatched junction bases numbered 11, after V lost 2 bases and J lost 2 bases. This CDR3 is built from 20 residues. Germline V gives CDR1 SGHRS, CDR2 YFSETQ. For the CDR3, the DNA is TGCGCCAGCAGCTTTTTTTCCCCCGGGACAGGGGGCACTGGGGCCAACGTCCTGACTTTC. This gives the protein CASSFFSPGTGGTGANVLTF.

In this sample, this clone turned up once. Here the CDR3 DNA reads TGTGCCAGCAGGACAGGGAACTACGAGCAGTACTTC. Its protein product is CASRTGNYEQYF. V and J are TRBV25-1 and TRBJ2-7, with 7 nucleotides matching TRBD1. This CDR3 contains 12 residues. Trimming removed 6 bases from V and 3 bases from J; junction bases left unmatched: 2. Germline assignment: CDR1 MGHDK and CDR2 SYGVNS.

This chain joins TRBV6-5 and TRBJ1-1; D is unresolved. The V gene lost 0 bases and the J gene lost 0 bases, with 11 bases spanning the gap. Germline CDR1 and CDR2: MNHEY and SVGAGI. This CDR3 has 16 residues. The CDR3 DNA follows: TGTGCCAGCAGTTACTCGATTGTGCTCATGAACACTGAAGCTTTCTTT. Its translation: CASSYSIVLMNTEAFF.

The CDR3 region is CATSDRGVEDTQYF. The CDR3, as DNA: TGTGCCACCAGTGATCGGGGGGTAGAAGATACGCAGTATTTT. This sequence joins TRBV24-1 and TRBJ2-3; 7 nucleotides agree with TRBD2. The CDR3 has 14 amino acids. Trimming cost V 3 bases and J 5 bases; bases outside gene matches: 4. Per the germline V gene, CDR1 is KGHDR and CDR2 is SFDVKD.

The J gene is TRBJ2-3, the V gene TRBV3-1 (or the pseudogene TRBV3-2); tentatively, D is TRBD2 (5 bases). The CDR3 is 15 amino acids. Germline CDR1 reads LGHDT; CDR2 reads YNNKEL (reference sequence). The V and J ends lost 4 bases and 0 bases respectively, with 11 bases between them. CDR3 residues: CASSPFPSSTDTQYF. The CDR3 coding sequence is TGTGCCAGCAGCCCCTTCCCTAGCAGCACAGATACGCAGTATTTT.

This clone was found a few times. The genes are TRBV25-1 and TRBJ2-7, with 8 bases aligning to TRBD1. V lost 3 bases to trimming and J lost 5 bases; unmatched junction nucleotides: 3. The germline gives CDR1 MGHDK, CDR2 SYGVNS. The CDR3 has 13 amino acids. The CDR3 spells CASSDRGLHEQYF. The DNA for the CDR3 is TGTGCCAGCAGTGACAGGGGGCTCCACGAGCAGTACTTC.

The V and J genes are TRBV19 and TRBJ1-4; D not resolved. Trimming removed 2 bases from V and 2 bases from J, with 15 bases in between. This CDR3 is 17 amino acids long. The germline V gene encodes CDR1 LNHDA and CDR2 SQIVND (reference sequence). CDR3 nucleotides: TGTGCCAGTAGTATACCGGGGTCGGGCCGCACTAATGAAAAACTGTTTTTT. Translation: CASSIPGSGRTNEKLFF.